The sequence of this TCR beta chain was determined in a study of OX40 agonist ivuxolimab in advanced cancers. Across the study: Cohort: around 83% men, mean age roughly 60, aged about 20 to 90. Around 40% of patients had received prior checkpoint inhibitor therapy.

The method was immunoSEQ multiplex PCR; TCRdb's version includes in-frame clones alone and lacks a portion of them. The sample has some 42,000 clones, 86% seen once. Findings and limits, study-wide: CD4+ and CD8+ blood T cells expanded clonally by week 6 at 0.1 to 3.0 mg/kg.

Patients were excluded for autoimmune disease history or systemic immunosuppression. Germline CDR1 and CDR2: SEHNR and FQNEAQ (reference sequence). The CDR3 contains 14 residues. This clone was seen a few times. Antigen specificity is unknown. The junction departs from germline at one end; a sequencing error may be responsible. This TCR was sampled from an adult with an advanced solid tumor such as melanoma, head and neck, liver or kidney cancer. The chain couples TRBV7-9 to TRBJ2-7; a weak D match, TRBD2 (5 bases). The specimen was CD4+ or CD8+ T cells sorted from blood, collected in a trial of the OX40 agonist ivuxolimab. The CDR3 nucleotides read TGCGCCAGCAGCCAAGATGGCGGACTCGGCGAGCAGTACTTC. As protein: CASSQDGGLGEQYF.